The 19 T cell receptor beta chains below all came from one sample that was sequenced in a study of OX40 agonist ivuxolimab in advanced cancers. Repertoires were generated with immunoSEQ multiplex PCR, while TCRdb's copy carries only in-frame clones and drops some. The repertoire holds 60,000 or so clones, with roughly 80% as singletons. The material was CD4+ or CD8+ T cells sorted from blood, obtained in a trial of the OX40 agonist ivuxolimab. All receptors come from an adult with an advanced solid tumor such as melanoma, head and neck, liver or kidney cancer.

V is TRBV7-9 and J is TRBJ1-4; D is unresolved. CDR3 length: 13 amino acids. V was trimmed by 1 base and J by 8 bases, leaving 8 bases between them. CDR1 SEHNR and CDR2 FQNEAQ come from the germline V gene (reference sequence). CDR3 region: CASSLEAVEKLFF. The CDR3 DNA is TGTGCCAGCAGCTTAGAGGCGGTCGAAAAACTGTTTTTT.

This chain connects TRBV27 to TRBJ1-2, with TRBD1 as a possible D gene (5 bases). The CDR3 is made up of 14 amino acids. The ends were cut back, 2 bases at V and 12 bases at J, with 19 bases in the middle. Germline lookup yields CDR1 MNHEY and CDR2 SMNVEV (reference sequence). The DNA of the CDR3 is TGTGCCAGCAGTTTACAAGGCCAGGGTGACCGTCACACCTTC. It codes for CASSLQGQGDRHTF.

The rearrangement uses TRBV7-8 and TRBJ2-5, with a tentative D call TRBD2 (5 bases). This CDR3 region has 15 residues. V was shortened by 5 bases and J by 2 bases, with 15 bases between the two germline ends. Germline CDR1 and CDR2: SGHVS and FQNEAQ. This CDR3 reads CASSPDREVQETQYF. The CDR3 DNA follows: TGTGCCAGCAGCCCCGACCGGGAAGTTCAAGAGACCCAGTACTTC.

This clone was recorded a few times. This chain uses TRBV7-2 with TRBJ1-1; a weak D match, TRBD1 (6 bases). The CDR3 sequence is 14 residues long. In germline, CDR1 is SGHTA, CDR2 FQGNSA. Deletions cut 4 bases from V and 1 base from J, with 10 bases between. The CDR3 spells CASSSYRENTEAFF. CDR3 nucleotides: TGTGCCAGCAGCTCCTACAGGGAGAACACTGAAGCTTTCTTT.

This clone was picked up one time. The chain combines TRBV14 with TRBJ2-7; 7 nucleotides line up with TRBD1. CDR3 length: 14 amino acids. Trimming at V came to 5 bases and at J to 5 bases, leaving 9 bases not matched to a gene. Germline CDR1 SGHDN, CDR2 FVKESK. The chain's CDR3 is CASSLGQAIHEQYF. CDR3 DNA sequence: TGTGCCAGCAGCTTAGGACAGGCAATTCACGAGCAGTACTTC.

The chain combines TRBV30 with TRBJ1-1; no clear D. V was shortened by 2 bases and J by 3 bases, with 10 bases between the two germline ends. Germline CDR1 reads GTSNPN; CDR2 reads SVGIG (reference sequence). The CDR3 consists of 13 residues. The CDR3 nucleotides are TGTGCCTGGAGTATGACCTGGGACACTGAAGCTTTCTTT. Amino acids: CAWSMTWDTEAFF.

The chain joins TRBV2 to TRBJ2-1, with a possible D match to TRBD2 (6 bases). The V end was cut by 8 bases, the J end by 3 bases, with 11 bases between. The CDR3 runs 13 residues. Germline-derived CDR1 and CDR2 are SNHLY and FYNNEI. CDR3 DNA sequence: TGTGCCAGCCGGGACTCCTACTACAATGAGCAGTTCTTC. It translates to CASRDSYYNEQFF.

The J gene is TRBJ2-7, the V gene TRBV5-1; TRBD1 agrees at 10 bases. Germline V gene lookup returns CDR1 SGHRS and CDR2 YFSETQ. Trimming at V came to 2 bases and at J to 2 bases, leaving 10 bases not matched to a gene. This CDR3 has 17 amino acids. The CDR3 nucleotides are TGCGCCAGCAGCTTAATACCCGGGACAGGGGCACCCTACGAGCAGTACTTC. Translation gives CASSLIPGTGAPYEQYF.

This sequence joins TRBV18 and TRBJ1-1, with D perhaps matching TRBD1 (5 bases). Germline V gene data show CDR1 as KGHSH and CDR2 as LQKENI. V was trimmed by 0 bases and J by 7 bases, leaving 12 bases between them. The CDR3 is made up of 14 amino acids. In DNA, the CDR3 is TGTGCCAGCTCACCACCAGCCAGGGTACGTGAAGCTTTCTTT. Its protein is CASSPPARVREAFF.

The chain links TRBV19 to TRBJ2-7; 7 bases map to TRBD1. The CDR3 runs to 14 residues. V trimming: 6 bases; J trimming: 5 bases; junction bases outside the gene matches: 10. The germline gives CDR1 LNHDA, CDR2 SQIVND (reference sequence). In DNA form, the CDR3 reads TGTGCCAGTAGGGCGGAAACAGGGGACGACGAGCAGTACTTC. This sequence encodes CASRAETGDDEQYF.

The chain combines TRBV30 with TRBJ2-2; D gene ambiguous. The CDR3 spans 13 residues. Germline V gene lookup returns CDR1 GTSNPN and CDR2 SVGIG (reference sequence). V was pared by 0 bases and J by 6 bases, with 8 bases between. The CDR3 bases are TGTGCCTGGAGTGTAGACCATGCCGGGGAGCTGTTTTTT. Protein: CAWSVDHAGELFF.

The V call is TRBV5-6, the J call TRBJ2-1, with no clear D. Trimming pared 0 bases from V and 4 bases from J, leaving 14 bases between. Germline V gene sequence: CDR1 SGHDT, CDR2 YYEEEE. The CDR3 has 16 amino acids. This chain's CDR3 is CASSLEGRSPYNEQFF. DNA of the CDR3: TGTGCCAGCAGCTTGGAAGGCAGGTCACCTTACAATGAGCAGTTCTTC.

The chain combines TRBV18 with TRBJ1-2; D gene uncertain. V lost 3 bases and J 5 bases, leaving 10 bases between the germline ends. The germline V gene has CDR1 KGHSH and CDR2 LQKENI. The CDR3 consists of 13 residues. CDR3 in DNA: TGTGCCAGCTCACCCGAAGCAGAATATGGCTACACCTTC. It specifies CASSPEAEYGYTF.

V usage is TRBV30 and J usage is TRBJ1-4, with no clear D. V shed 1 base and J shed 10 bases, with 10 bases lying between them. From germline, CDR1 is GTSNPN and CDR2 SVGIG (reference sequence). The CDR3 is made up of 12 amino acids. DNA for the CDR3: TGTGCCTGGAGTGGGCGGGCGGCAAAACTGTTTTTT. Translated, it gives CAWSGRAAKLFF. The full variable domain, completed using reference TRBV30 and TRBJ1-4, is SQTIHQWPATLVQPVGSPLSLECTVEGTSNPNLYWYRQAAGRGLQLLFYSVGIGQISSEVPQNLSASRPQDRQFILSSKKLLLSDSGFYLCAWSGRAAKLFFGSGTQLSVL.

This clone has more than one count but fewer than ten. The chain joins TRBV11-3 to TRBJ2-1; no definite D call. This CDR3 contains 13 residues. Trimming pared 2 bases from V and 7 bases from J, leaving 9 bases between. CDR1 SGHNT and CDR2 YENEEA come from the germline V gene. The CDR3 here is CASSLNSLNEQFF. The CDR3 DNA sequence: TGTGCCAGCAGCTTAAACAGTCTGAATGAGCAGTTCTTC.

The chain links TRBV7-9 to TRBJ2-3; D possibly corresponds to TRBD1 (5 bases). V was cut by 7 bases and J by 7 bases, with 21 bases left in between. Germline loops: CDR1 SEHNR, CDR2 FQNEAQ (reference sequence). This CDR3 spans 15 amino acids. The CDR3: CASTLGQGRVYTQYF. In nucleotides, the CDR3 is TGTGCCAGCACCCTCGGGCAGGGCCGGGTGTATACGCAGTATTTT.

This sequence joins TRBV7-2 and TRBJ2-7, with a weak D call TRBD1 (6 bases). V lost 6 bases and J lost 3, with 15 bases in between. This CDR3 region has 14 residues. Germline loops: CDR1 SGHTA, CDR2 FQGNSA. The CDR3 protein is CASSLGGFNYEQYF. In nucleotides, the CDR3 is TGTGCCAGCAGTCTAGGGGGTTTCAACTACGAGCAGTACTTC.

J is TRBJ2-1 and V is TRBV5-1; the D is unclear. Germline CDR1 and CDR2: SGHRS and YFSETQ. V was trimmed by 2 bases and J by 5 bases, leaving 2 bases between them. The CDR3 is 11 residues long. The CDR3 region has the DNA TGCGCCAGCAGCTTCAACAATGAGCAGTTCTTC. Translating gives CASSFNNEQFF.

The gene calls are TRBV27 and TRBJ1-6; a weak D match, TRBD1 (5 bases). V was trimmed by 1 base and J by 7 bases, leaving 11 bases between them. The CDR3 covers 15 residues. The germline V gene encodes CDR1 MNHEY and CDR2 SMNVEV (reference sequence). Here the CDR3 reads CASSLFGGRNSPLHF. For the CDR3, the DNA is TGTGCCAGCAGTTTATTCGGGGGACGGAATTCACCCCTCCACTTT.